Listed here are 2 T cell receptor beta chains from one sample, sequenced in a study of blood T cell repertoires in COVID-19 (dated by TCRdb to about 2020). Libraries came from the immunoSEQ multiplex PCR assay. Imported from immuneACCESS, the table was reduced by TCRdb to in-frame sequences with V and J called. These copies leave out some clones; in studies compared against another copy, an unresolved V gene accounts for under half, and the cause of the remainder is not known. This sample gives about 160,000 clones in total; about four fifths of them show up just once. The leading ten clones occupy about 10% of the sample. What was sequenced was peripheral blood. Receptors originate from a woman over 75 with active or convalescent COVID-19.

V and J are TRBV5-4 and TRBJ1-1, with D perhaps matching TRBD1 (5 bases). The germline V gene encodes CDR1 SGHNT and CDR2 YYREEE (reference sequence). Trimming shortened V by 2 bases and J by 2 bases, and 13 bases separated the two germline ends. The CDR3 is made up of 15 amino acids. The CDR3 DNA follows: TGTGCCAGCAGCTTTTCGTGGGGGGGAAACACTGAAGCTTTCTTT. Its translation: CASSFSWGGNTEAFF.

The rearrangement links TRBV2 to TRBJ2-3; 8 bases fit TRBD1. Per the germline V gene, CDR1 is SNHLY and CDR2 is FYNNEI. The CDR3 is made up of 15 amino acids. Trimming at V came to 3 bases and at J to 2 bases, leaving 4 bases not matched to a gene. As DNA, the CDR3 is TGTGCCAGCAGTGAGAACAGGGGGGACACAGATACGCAGTATTTT. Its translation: CASSENRGDTDTQYF. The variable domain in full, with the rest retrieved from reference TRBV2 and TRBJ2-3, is EPEVTQTPSHQVTQMGQEVILRCVPISNHLYFYWYRQILGQKVEFLVSFYNNEISEKSEIFDDQFSVERPDGSNFTLKIRSTKLEDSAMYFCASSENRGDTDTQYFGPGTRLTVL.